These T cell receptor beta chains were read from a single sample in a study of beta chain features in type 1 diabetes. The table came from immunoSEQ multiplex PCR; TCRdb's copy has only in-frame clones and leaves some out. Among around 250,000 clones listed, 25% to 30% were seen once. Sequenced input: central memory CD4+ T cells from blood. The receptors were gathered from a man aged 25-45 years in good health. Each CDR3 is given with its conserved first and last residue. The D gene is left open where the match is weak. Clone size is stated in some rows and not others, as once, few, many or a class when expanded.

v_gene	len	j_gene	d_gene	abundance	CDR3nt	CDR3aa
TRBV30	17	TRBJ2-1	-	few	TGTGCCTGGAGTGTACGACCCCCGGGGACGACGGTTGGTGAGCAGTTCTTC	CAWSVRPPGTTVGEQFF
TRBV7-9	12	TRBJ2-7	TRBD1	-	TGTGCCAGCAGCTCAGGGGGCGCGGTGCAGTACTTC	CASSSGGAVQYF
TRBV18	16	TRBJ2-1	TRBD2	-	TGTGCCAGCTCCCCAAAGGCTGGGGAGGGATACAATGAGCAGTTCTTC	CASSPKAGEGYNEQFF
TRBV4-1	13	TRBJ1-2	-	-	TGCGCCAGCAGCCAGGCAGCCTCTTATGGCTACACCTTC	CASSQAASYGYTF
TRBV30	16	TRBJ2-4	-	-	TGTGCCTGGAGGCAGGGGAGGCCCGGAGCCAAAAACATTCAGTACTTC	CAWRQGRPGAKNIQYF
TRBV7-2	14	TRBJ2-7	-	-	TGTGCCAGCAGCTCCGGACACACGTCCTACGAGCAGTACTTC	CASSSGHTSYEQYF
TRBV7-8	15	TRBJ2-1	TRBD2	-	TGTGCCAGCATCGCTCGGCCGGGACTAGCCGGTGAGCAGTTCTTC	CASIARPGLAGEQFF
TRBV7-9	13	TRBJ1-5	-	-	TGTGCCAGCAGCCCCCAGGAGGGTCAGCCCCAGCATTTT	CASSPQEGQPQHF
TRBV29-1	14	TRBJ1-1	TRBD1	few	TGCAGCGTCGTATCGGGACAGCCAAACACTGAAGCTTTCTTT	CSVVSGQPNTEAFF
TRBV6-5	14	TRBJ2-5	-	few	TGTGCCAGCAGTTCCCCCGGGACTCATTGGACCCAGTACTTC	CASSSPGTHWTQYF
TRBV23-1	14	TRBJ2-5	-	few	TGCGCCAGCAGTCACCCCTGGCCCCCGGAGACCCAGTACTTC	CASSHPWPPETQYF